Listed here are 19 T cell receptor beta chains from one sample, sequenced in a study of blood T cells in healthy people across ages. The second PCR ran roughly 6 to 11 cycles with a sample-barcoded 5' primer and J-beta primers. Each CDR3 protein gets one entry after TCRdb re-called the 5' RACE reads with MiXCR. The table includes 1.5 million to 1.9 million distinct CDR3 sequences, less than 45% detected once. Sequences were obtained from blood. The origin of the receptors is a woman under 30 in good health.

The table lists this clonotype with a few counts. The junction departs from germline at one end; a sequencing error may be responsible. The chain employs TRBV5-1 and TRBJ2-2; tentative D call: TRBD2 (6 bases). The CDR3 runs to 14 residues. The germline CDR1 and CDR2 sequences are SGHRS and YFSETQ. CDR3: CASSLAAGTGELFF. As DNA, the CDR3 is TGTGCCAGCAGCTTAGCGGCGGGCACCGGGGAGCTGTTTTTT.

V gene TRBV29-1 combines with J gene TRBJ2-7, with D possibly matching TRBD1 (5 bases). Trimming pared 0 bases from V and 1 base from J, leaving 10 bases between. This CDR3 is 14 amino acids long. CDR1 SQVTM and CDR2 ANQGSEA come from the germline V gene. CDR3 amino acids: CSVEDPGQSYEQYF. The CDR3 region has the DNA TGCAGCGTTGAAGATCCAGGGCAGTCCTACGAGCAGTACTTC.

As for this clonotype: This could be a read error, since a much larger clone is one nucleotide away. The genes are TRBV12-3 or TRBV12-4 and TRBJ1-6; D uncertain. The CDR3 spans 13 residues. This CDR3 reads CASSLGYNSPPHF. CDR3 coding DNA: TGTGCCAGCAGTTTGGGGTATAATTCACCCCCCCACTTT.

The chain joins TRBV4-1 to TRBJ1-2; no definite D call. There are 15 residues in the CDR3. V lost 3 bases and J 2 bases, leaving 13 bases between the germline ends. Germline CDR1 MGHRA, CDR2 YSYEKL. Here the CDR3 DNA reads TGCGCCAGCAGCCATCATGGCCGGACCAACTATGGCTACACCTTC. It specifies CASSHHGRTNYGYTF.

The V call is TRBV19, the J call TRBJ2-5, with unresolved D. CDR1 is LNHDA and CDR2 is SQIVND in the germline V gene (reference sequence). The CDR3 is 15 residues long. With 6 bases removed from V and 11 bases from J, the gap between germline ends came to 25 bases. The CDR3 nucleotides are TGTGCCAGTAGCCCTCGAGATGGCAACTACAATGAGCAGTACTTC. As protein: CASSPRDGNYNEQYF.

Worth noting for this clonotype: Just one base apart from a much larger clone, this may be a read error. The chain has TRBV7-2 and TRBJ2-1; TRBD1 is a possible D gene (6 bases). The CDR3 extends over 18 amino acids. Germline CDR1 and CDR2: SGHTA and FQGNSA. V was shortened by 8 bases and J by 9 bases, with 32 bases between the two germline ends. The CDR3 DNA follows: TGTGCCAGCGGCTCCCCAAACGATTACAGGGCCAGTAAGAGTGAGCAGTTCTTC. It codes for CASGSPNDYRASKSEQFF.

The chain couples TRBV20-1 to TRBJ2-2; TRBD2 is a possible D gene (5 bases). Trimming pared 4 bases from V and 1 base from J, leaving 16 bases between. The CDR3 runs 16 residues. Per the germline V gene, CDR1 is DFQATT and CDR2 is SNEGSKA (reference sequence). CDR3 in amino acids: CSAKSKDSWNTGELFF. In DNA, the CDR3 is TGCAGTGCTAAGAGCAAGGACTCCTGGAACACCGGGGAGCTGTTTTTT.

CDR3 region: CASSYSLDEQFF. The DNA for the CDR3 is TGTGCCAGCAGTTACTCGTTGGATGAGCAGTTCTTC. This chain connects TRBV6-5 to TRBJ2-1; D is undetermined. Trimming removed 0 bases from V and 8 bases from J, with 5 bases in between. CDR3 length equals 12 residues. CDR1 is MNHEY and CDR2 is SVGAGI in the germline V gene.

A few counts support this clonotype. The gene calls are TRBV29-1 and TRBJ2-2; D is perhaps TRBD2 (6 bases). This CDR3 is built from 12 residues. V was trimmed by 6 bases and J by 5 bases, leaving 10 bases between them. Looked up from germline, CDR1 is SQVTM and CDR2 is ANQGSEA. CDR3 residues: CSVMRGTGELFF. CDR3 DNA sequence: TGCAGCGTCATGCGGGGTACCGGGGAGCTGTTTTTT.

The J gene is TRBJ2-3, the V gene TRBV29-1; no clear D. Germline-derived CDR1 and CDR2 are SQVTM and ANQGSEA. V gave up 2 bases and J gave up 11 bases, with 8 bases separating them. The CDR3 covers 10 residues. CDR3 DNA: TGCAGCGTTGAAAAATCCGGGCAGTATTTT. It codes for CSVEKSGQYF.

The V and J genes are TRBV7-9 and TRBJ2-1, with D unclear. The germline V gene has CDR1 SEHNR and CDR2 FQNEAQ (reference sequence). There are 12 residues in the CDR3. Trimming shortened V by 7 bases and J by 5 bases, and 9 bases separated the two germline ends. For the CDR3, the DNA is TGTGCCAGCATTCAATTCGACAATGAGCAGTTCTTC. Its protein product is CASIQFDNEQFF.

J is TRBJ2-1 and V is TRBV6-1; 7 bases are a match to TRBD2. The length of the CDR3 is 15 residues. J lost 0 bases, V lost 4 bases, and 3 bases had no gene match. In germline, CDR1 is MNHNS, CDR2 SASEGT. The CDR3 here is CASSGLADSYNEQFF. CDR3 bases: TGTGCCAGCAGTGGCCTAGCGGACTCCTACAATGAGCAGTTCTTC.

V usage is TRBV7-3 and J usage is TRBJ2-1, with D possibly TRBD2 on 5 matching bases. V lost 5 bases and J lost 3, with 17 bases in between. CDR1 is SGHTA and CDR2 is FQGTGA in the germline V gene. This CDR3 is 16 amino acids long. The CDR3 DNA reads TGTGCCAGCAGCCCGGGTGAGGGTCGGTACTACAATGAGCAGTTCTTC. This encodes CASSPGEGRYYNEQFF.

The rearrangement uses TRBV20-1 and TRBJ2-6; D ambiguous. Trimming took off 6 bases at V and 1 base at J, with 4 bases between the two ends. Germline values: CDR1 DFQATT, CDR2 SNEGSKA (reference sequence). CDR3 length equals 12 residues. CDR3 DNA: TGCAGTGCAGCATCTGGGGCCAACGTCCTGACTTTC. It codes for CSAASGANVLTF.

This sequence joins TRBV4-1 and TRBJ1-5; TRBD1 agrees at 7 bases. Trimming removed 6 bases from V and 2 bases from J; junction bases left unmatched: 7. The germline CDR1 and CDR2 sequences are MGHRA and YSYEKL. The CDR3 runs 15 residues. As DNA, the CDR3 is TGCGCCAGCAGTCAATTGGGACAGCGCAATCAGCCCCAGCATTTT. Translated: CASSQLGQRNQPQHF.

The V gene is TRBV29-1, the J gene TRBJ1-2; D unclear. With 2 bases removed from V and 7 bases from J, the gap between germline ends came to 11 bases. The CDR3 is made up of 12 amino acids. Germline loops: CDR1 SQVTM, CDR2 ANQGSEA. The CDR3 DNA reads TGCAGCGTTGAACGGTGGACTGGTGGCTACACCTTC. It codes for CSVERWTGGYTF.

This CDR3 reads CASSVGAENEKLFF. CDR3 coding DNA: TGTGCCAGCAGCGTAGGGGCCGAGAATGAAAAACTGTTTTTT. The genes are TRBV9 and TRBJ1-4; D unclear. The length of the CDR3 is 14 residues. CDR1 is SGDLS and CDR2 is YYNGEE in the germline V gene. Trimming removed 0 bases at V and 5 bases at J, with 8 bases between.

This chain uses TRBV5-1 with TRBJ2-7, with 12 bases that match TRBD2. CDR3 length: 16 residues. The V segment lost 2 bases and the J segment 7 bases; nucleotides outside the gene matches: 10. From germline, CDR1 is SGHRS and CDR2 YFSETQ. The CDR3 sequence is CASSLPGLAGENEQYF. The CDR3 DNA sequence: TGCGCCAGCAGCTTACCGGGACTAGCGGGTGAAAATGAGCAGTACTTC.

Only a few counts were recorded for this clonotype. The chain recombines TRBV20-1 with TRBJ1-1, with TRBD1 identical over 7 bases. Germline values: CDR1 DFQATT, CDR2 SNEGSKA (reference sequence). CDR3 size: 16 residues. V was clipped by 5 bases and J by 3 bases; unmatched bases: 15. CDR3 residues: CSAERARQGTYTEAFF. The DNA of the CDR3 is TGCAGTGCTGAACGTGCCAGACAGGGTACGTACACTGAAGCTTTCTTT.